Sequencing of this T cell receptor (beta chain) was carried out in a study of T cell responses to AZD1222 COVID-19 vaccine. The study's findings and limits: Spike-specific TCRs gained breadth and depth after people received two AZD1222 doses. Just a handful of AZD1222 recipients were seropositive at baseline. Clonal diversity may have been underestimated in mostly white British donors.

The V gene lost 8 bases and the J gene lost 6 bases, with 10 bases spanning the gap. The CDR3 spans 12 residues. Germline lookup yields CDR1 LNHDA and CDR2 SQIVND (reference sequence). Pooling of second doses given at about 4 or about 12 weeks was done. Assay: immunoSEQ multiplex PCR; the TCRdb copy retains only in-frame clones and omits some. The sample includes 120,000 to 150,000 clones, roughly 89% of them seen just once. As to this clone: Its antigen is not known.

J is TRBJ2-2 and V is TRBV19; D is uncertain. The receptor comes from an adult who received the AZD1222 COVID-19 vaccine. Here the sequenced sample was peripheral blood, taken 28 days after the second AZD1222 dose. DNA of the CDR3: TGTGCCAGTCGGTTTCGGGCCGGGGAGCTGTTTTTT. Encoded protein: CASRFRAGELFF.